This TCR beta chain derives from a study of shared clonotypes between healthy human individuals. Turning to the study itself: Three plates each covered CD4 naive and memory; CD8 naive two, CD8 memory one. General observations from the study: Inspection by rarefaction showed sorted-subset sequencing to be incomplete despite large depth. Non-shared clonotypes showed lower generation probabilities than clonotypes common to all four donors.

CDR3 size: 15 residues. V lost 0 bases and J 0 bases, leaving 7 bases between the germline ends. CDR1 is SGHNT, CDR2 YYREEE, per germline (reference sequence). Genomic DNA (from each subset) was split evenly across several immunoSEQ plates. Using immunoSEQ multiplex PCR, the repertoire was profiled, and TCRdb retains in-frame clones only, with some absent. This sample has about 1,900,000 clones, with about 95% found just once. Terminally differentiated effector memory CD45RA+ cells were excluded from the naive CD8 cells, which were CD45RO-negative and positively selected for CCR7. A note on this clone: The antigen is undetermined. Other DNA sequences of this sample code for an identical CDR3.

This receptor was obtained from a young man in good health. The chain recombines TRBV5-4 with TRBJ2-1, with D uncertain. Sequencing used naive CD8+ T cells sorted from blood. The CDR3 spells CASSLGDSSYNEQFF. The CDR3 DNA reads as TGTGCCAGCAGCTTGGGGGATAGCTCCTACAATGAGCAGTTCTTC. The full variable domain, its missing parts supplied by reference TRBV5-4 and TRBJ2-1, is ETGVTQSPTHLIKTRGQQVTLRCSSQSGHNTVSWYQQALGQGPQFIFQYYREEENGRGNFPPRFSGLQFPNYSSELNVNALELDDSALYLCASSLGDSSYNEQFFGPGTRLTVL.